The next 32 T cell receptor beta chains were all read from a single sample in a study of CD8+ T cells in alopecia areata. Reverse transcription of extracted RNA yielded cDNA, which provided the sequencing template. Repertoires were generated with immunoSEQ multiplex PCR, while TCRdb's copy carries only in-frame clones and drops some. The repertoire holds about 200,000 clones, with roughly 50% as singletons. Sequencing input: CD8+ T cells sorted from blood. The receptors shown here come from a human donor in good health.

V gene TRBV5-4 combines with J gene TRBJ1-6; unclear D gene. The germline gives CDR1 SGHNT, CDR2 YYREEE (reference sequence). The CDR3 has 13 residues. V lost 3 bases, J lost 14 bases, and 15 bases lay in between. The CDR3 is CASSSSDSLALHF. The CDR3 DNA is TGTGCCAGCAGCTCCTCGGACTCTTTGGCCCTCCACTTT.

This sequence joins TRBV6-5 and TRBJ1-1; D call uncertain. Germline values: CDR1 MNHEY, CDR2 SVGAGI. Trimming removed 6 bases at V and 0 bases at J, with 14 bases between. The CDR3 sequence is 15 residues long. Here the CDR3 DNA reads TGTGCCAGCAGCCTTGCCCAAGGTTTGAACACTGAAGCTTTCTTT. Translating it yields CASSLAQGLNTEAFF.

In its sample, this clone was seen many times. V gene TRBV6-4 combines with J gene TRBJ2-1, with 8 bases matching TRBD2. From germline, CDR1 is MRHNA and CDR2 SNTAGT. V shed 2 bases, J shed 8 bases, and the junction held 8 bases outside the gene matches. The CDR3 extends over 15 amino acids. CDR3: CASSDEAGGSYEQFF. Written as DNA, the CDR3 is TGTGCCAGCAGTGACGAGGCGGGGGGTTCATATGAGCAGTTCTTC.

This clone was observed a few times. This sequence joins TRBV7-8 and TRBJ2-7, with no clear D. Looked up from germline, CDR1 is SGHVS and CDR2 is FQNEAQ. This CDR3 comprises 13 residues. V was clipped by 1 base and J by 3 bases, with 7 bases between them. As DNA, the CDR3 is TGTGCCAGCAGCTTAGAACAGATCTACGAGCAGTACTTC. Its protein product is CASSLEQIYEQYF.

This chain joins TRBV2 and TRBJ1-1; D is perhaps TRBD1 (5 bases). The CDR3 has 13 amino acids. Germline CDR1 SNHLY, CDR2 FYNNEI. V lost 7 bases and J lost 5, with 14 bases in between. CDR3 coding DNA: TGTGCCAGCACCGACAGTCCTTCGACTGAAGCTTTCTTT. Translated, it gives CASTDSPSTEAFF.

This clone was detected only a few times. The gene calls are TRBV5-1 and TRBJ2-7; no definite D call. Trimming took 0 bases from V and 5 from J, leaving 3 bases between them. Germline CDR1 SGHRS, CDR2 YFSETQ. The CDR3 length is 11 residues. As DNA, the CDR3 is TGCGCCAGCAGCTTGGTCGACGAGCAGTACTTC. Translation gives CASSLVDEQYF.

The gene calls are TRBV2 and TRBJ2-5; 10 nucleotides line up with TRBD1. Germline V gives CDR1 SNHLY, CDR2 FYNNEI. The CDR3 is 15 residues long. J was trimmed by 2 bases and V by 3 bases; bases with no gene match: 3. CDR3 region: CASSERDRGQETQYF. Here the CDR3 DNA reads TGTGCCAGCAGTGAGCGGGACAGGGGACAAGAGACCCAGTACTTC.

The chain is built from TRBV2 and TRBJ2-1; D is unclear. The CDR3 contains 11 residues. V lost 7 bases and J lost 8, with 9 bases in between. CDR1 and CDR2 from the germline V gene are SNHLY and FYNNEI. The CDR3, as DNA: TGTGCCAGCACTACCGGGTATGAGCAGTTCTTC. Translating it yields CASTTGYEQFF.

The gene calls are TRBV27 and TRBJ2-7; D unresolved. Germline V gives CDR1 MNHEY, CDR2 SMNVEV (reference sequence). V was cut by 8 bases and J by 2 bases, with 13 bases left in between. The CDR3 consists of 13 residues. The CDR3: CASGHSSAYEQYF. The CDR3 nucleotides read TGTGCCAGCGGGCATTCTTCTGCCTACGAGCAGTACTTC.

The genes are TRBV6-5 and TRBJ2-1; TRBD2 might be the D (5 bases). In germline, CDR1 is MNHEY, CDR2 SVGAGI. V lost 2 bases to trimming and J lost 0 bases, with 5 bases between them. The CDR3 consists of 14 residues. The CDR3 DNA sequence: TGTGCCAGCAGTTACGGGAGCTCCTACAATGAGCAGTTCTTC. Amino acids: CASSYGSSYNEQFF.

The chain links TRBV29-1 to TRBJ1-3; D is unclear. V was shortened by 0 bases and J by 0 bases, with 12 bases between the two germline ends. Germline values: CDR1 SQVTM, CDR2 ANQGSEA. There are 16 residues in the CDR3. The CDR3 region has the DNA TGCAGCGTTGAAGATTGGGCCTCCCGCTCTGGAAACACCATATATTTT. It codes for CSVEDWASRSGNTIYF. The full variable domain, rest sourced from reference TRBV29-1 and TRBJ1-3, is SAVISQKPSRDICQRGTSLTIQCQVDSQVTMMFWYRQQPGQSLTLIATANQGSEATYESGFVIDKFPISRPNLTFSTLTVSNMSPEDSSIYLCSVEDWASRSGNTIYFGEGSWLTVV.

CDR3 DNA: TGCAGTGCGAGGGAGGCTGAAAAACTGTTTTTT. Protein sequence: CSAREAEKLFF. The chain has TRBV20-1 and TRBJ1-4; D is undetermined. CDR1 is DFQATT, CDR2 SNEGSKA, per germline (reference sequence). CDR3 length: 11 residues. V was shortened by 6 bases and J by 7 bases, with 9 bases between the two germline ends.

The sample holds a few counts of this clone. This chain links TRBV13 with TRBJ2-3; no definite D call. V was clipped by 8 bases and J by 4 bases, with 7 bases between them. The CDR3 covers 11 residues. Germline-derived CDR1 and CDR2 are PRHDT and FYEKMQ (reference sequence). CDR3 loop: CASGLADTQYF. The DNA of the CDR3 is TGTGCCAGCGGGTTAGCAGATACGCAGTATTTT.

This sequence joins TRBV29-1 and TRBJ2-2; the match to TRBD1 covers 7 bases. Germline-derived CDR1 and CDR2 are SQVTM and ANQGSEA. Trimming cost V 6 bases and J 5 bases; bases outside gene matches: 9. The CDR3 length is 14 residues. The CDR3 region is CSVSPTGNTGELFF. The CDR3 nucleotides read TGCAGCGTGAGTCCGACAGGGAATACCGGGGAGCTGTTTTTT.

The genes are TRBV5-6 and TRBJ2-7, with 10 positions matching TRBD1. CDR3 length equals 14 residues. With V trimmed by 4 bases and J by 7 bases, 8 bases remained unmatched. CDR1 and CDR2 (germline): SGHDT, YYEEEE. This chain's CDR3 is CASSPGQGFWEQYF. CDR3 sequence (DNA): TGTGCCAGCAGCCCGGGACAGGGGTTTTGGGAGCAGTACTTC.

This chain uses TRBV30 with TRBJ1-2; D unresolved. This CDR3 contains 14 residues. Per the germline V gene, CDR1 is GTSNPN and CDR2 is SVGIG (reference sequence). Trimming removed 3 bases from V and 6 bases from J, with 17 bases in between. This CDR3 reads CAWRSVEISNGYTF. CDR3 DNA sequence: TGTGCCTGGAGAAGTGTGGAAATTTCGAATGGCTACACCTTC.

V is TRBV30 and J is TRBJ1-1; tentatively, D is TRBD1 (5 bases). Germline V lookup: CDR1 GTSNPN, CDR2 SVGIG (reference sequence). V was cut by 0 bases and J by 1 base, with 21 bases left in between. The CDR3 length is 18 residues. The CDR3 DNA sequence: TGTGCCTGGAGTGTAAAAGACATCGGACATATAGGGAACACTGAAGCTTTCTTT. This gives the protein CAWSVKDIGHIGNTEAFF. Full variable domain (remainder filled in from reference TRBV30 and TRBJ1-1): SQTIHQWPATLVQPVGSPLSLECTVEGTSNPNLYWYRQAAGRGLQLLFYSVGIGQISSEVPQNLSASRPQDRQFILSSKKLLLSDSGFYLCAWSVKDIGHIGNTEAFFGQGTRLTVV.

The sample holds a few counts of this clone. This chain uses TRBV2 with TRBJ2-7; D gene uncertain. V dropped 2 bases and J dropped 2 bases, with 10 bases sitting between them. The CDR3 length is 14 residues. Germline lookup yields CDR1 SNHLY and CDR2 FYNNEI. The CDR3 reads CASSENGQTYEQYF. CDR3 coding DNA: TGTGCCAGCAGTGAAAACGGGCAGACCTACGAGCAGTACTTC.

This clone was counted a few times. This chain joins TRBV7-9 and TRBJ2-1; 9 bases map to TRBD1. In germline, CDR1 is SEHNR, CDR2 FQNEAQ (reference sequence). Trimming took 1 base from V and 5 from J; bases not matched to a gene: 3. This CDR3 is built from 15 residues. The CDR3 region is CASSLVGQGDNEQFF. Here the CDR3 DNA reads TGTGCCAGCAGCTTAGTGGGACAGGGAGACAATGAGCAGTTCTTC.

This clone is a singleton in its sample. V gene TRBV15 combines with J gene TRBJ1-2; TRBD1 matches at 7 bases. V was clipped by 5 bases and J by 10 bases; unmatched bases: 10. In germline, CDR1 is LNHNV, CDR2 YYDKDF (reference sequence). CDR3 length equals 13 residues. CDR3 loop: CATSGSGGKTYTF. The CDR3 DNA follows: TGTGCCACCAGCGGATCAGGGGGAAAGACCTACACCTTC.

The chain employs TRBV29-1 and TRBJ1-2; 12 nucleotides align to TRBD1. V was clipped by 5 bases and J by 8 bases; unmatched bases: 6. The CDR3 totals 13 residues. Germline V CDR1 and CDR2: SQVTM, ANQGSEA. The CDR3 nucleotides are TGCAGCGTTCCGGGACAGGGGGCTGAGGGCTACACCTTC. This gives the protein CSVPGQGAEGYTF.

This clone turned up a few times. The CDR3 here is CASSLAGAGTEAFF. CDR3 DNA: TGTGCCAGCAGCTTAGCGGGGGCCGGCACTGAAGCTTTCTTT. V is TRBV7-6 and J is TRBJ1-1, with D maybe TRBD1 (6 bases). In germline, CDR1 is SGHVS, CDR2 FNYEAQ. The CDR3 loop spans 14 amino acids. V was clipped by 0 bases and J by 4 bases, with 9 bases between them. Looking up the rest from reference TRBV7-6 and TRBJ1-1 gives the full variable domain: GAGVSQSPRYKVTKRGQDVALRCDPISGHVSLYWYRQALGQGPEFLTYFNYEAQQDKSGLPNDRFSAERPEGSISTLTIQRTEQRDSAMYRCASSLAGAGTEAFFGQGTRLTVV.

The chain couples TRBV4-1 to TRBJ1-2; 9 bases fit TRBD1. CDR3 length: 16 residues. Germline V CDR1 and CDR2: MGHRA, YSYEKL. V trimming: 0 bases; J trimming: 6 bases; junction bases outside the gene matches: 8. The CDR3 reads CASSQEILDRGNGYTF. The CDR3 DNA sequence: TGCGCCAGCAGCCAAGAAATTCTTGACAGGGGGAATGGCTACACCTTC.

The rearrangement uses TRBV2 and TRBJ1-1; the D gene is possibly TRBD1 (5 bases). The CDR3 has 13 residues. Trimming cost V 1 base and J 10 bases, with 13 bases left between them. In germline, CDR1 is SNHLY, CDR2 FYNNEI. The CDR3: CASSEVGPAGAFF. In DNA, the CDR3 is TGTGCCAGCAGTGAAGTGGGGCCGGCGGGAGCTTTCTTT.

The count of this clone is one. The J gene is TRBJ2-5, the V gene TRBV7-9, with D possibly being TRBD2 (6 bases). Germline lookup yields CDR1 SEHNR and CDR2 FQNEAQ (reference sequence). This CDR3 contains 15 residues. With 4 bases removed from V and 1 base from J, the gap between germline ends came to 13 bases. The CDR3 loop reads CASSSLPTSQETQYF. The CDR3 nucleotides are TGTGCCAGCAGCTCTTTACCGACTAGCCAAGAGACCCAGTACTTC. The full variable domain, its missing parts supplied by reference TRBV7-9 and TRBJ2-5, is DTGVSQNPRHKITKRGQNVTFRCDPISEHNRLYWYRQTLGQGPEFLTYFQNEAQLEKSRLLSDRFSAERPKGSFSTLEIQRTEQGDSAMYLCASSSLPTSQETQYFGPGTRLLVL.

V gene TRBV9 combines with J gene TRBJ2-3; TRBD2 matches at 11 bases. With V trimmed by 3 bases and J by 2 bases, 2 bases remained unmatched. Germline CDR1 reads SGDLS; CDR2 reads YYNGEE. The CDR3 is made up of 15 amino acids. CDR3 protein: CASSGSGGDTDTQYF. DNA of the CDR3: TGTGCCAGCAGCGGTAGCGGGGGGGACACAGATACGCAGTATTTT.

The chain joins TRBV5-6 to TRBJ1-6; D is possibly TRBD1 (5 bases). Germline CDR1 SGHDT, CDR2 YYEEEE. Trimming removed 0 bases from V and 10 bases from J, with 8 bases in between. The CDR3 has 13 residues. The CDR3 region has the DNA TGTGCCAGCAGCTTGGGCAGGGTGTCACCCCTCCACTTT. It yields the protein CASSLGRVSPLHF.

The chain carries TRBV5-1 and TRBJ1-1; 10 bases agree with TRBD1. The length of the CDR3 is 15 residues. Germline CDR1 SGHRS, CDR2 YFSETQ. J lost 4 bases, V lost 0 bases, and 3 bases had no gene match. Here the CDR3 reads CASSLGQGASTEAFF. In DNA form, the CDR3 reads TGCGCCAGCAGCTTGGGACAGGGGGCGAGCACTGAAGCTTTCTTT.

The genes are TRBV6-5 and TRBJ2-5; 9 positions match TRBD2. The CDR3 spans 16 residues. Trimming cost V 2 bases and J 5 bases; bases outside gene matches: 9. Germline lookup yields CDR1 MNHEY and CDR2 SVGAGI. The CDR3 DNA reads TGTGCCAGCAGTTACCGAGAGCGGGGGGTCAGGGAGACCCAGTACTTC. The encoded protein is CASSYRERGVRETQYF.

The chain is built from TRBV30 and TRBJ1-1; 7 nucleotides line up with TRBD1. The germline CDR1 and CDR2 sequences are GTSNPN and SVGIG (reference sequence). The ends lost 3 bases at V and 6 bases at J; junction bases unmatched: 13. The CDR3 runs to 15 residues. The CDR3 region is CAWSGGTSQGAEAFF. In DNA, the CDR3 is TGTGCCTGGAGCGGAGGGACTTCCCAGGGGGCTGAAGCTTTCTTT.

This clone appeared a few times. V is TRBV7-8 and J is TRBJ2-1; 7 nucleotides line up with TRBD2. Germline CDR1 and CDR2: SGHVS and FQNEAQ. The CDR3 consists of 14 residues. The J segment lost 10 bases and the V segment lost 4 bases, leaving 10 bases of the junction unmatched. CDR3 in DNA: TGTGCCAGCAGCTCTAGCGGTTATAGGACGGAGCAGTTCTTC. Translation: CASSSSGYRTEQFF.

V gene TRBV27 combines with J gene TRBJ1-5; possible D gene TRBD1, 6 bases. V lost 5 bases and J 0 bases, leaving 8 bases between the germline ends. Looked up from germline, CDR1 is MNHEY and CDR2 is SMNVEV (reference sequence). The CDR3 loop spans 14 amino acids. The CDR3 protein is CASSRTDSNQPQHF. The CDR3 DNA reads as TGTGCCAGCAGTCGGACAGATAGCAATCAGCCCCAGCATTTT.